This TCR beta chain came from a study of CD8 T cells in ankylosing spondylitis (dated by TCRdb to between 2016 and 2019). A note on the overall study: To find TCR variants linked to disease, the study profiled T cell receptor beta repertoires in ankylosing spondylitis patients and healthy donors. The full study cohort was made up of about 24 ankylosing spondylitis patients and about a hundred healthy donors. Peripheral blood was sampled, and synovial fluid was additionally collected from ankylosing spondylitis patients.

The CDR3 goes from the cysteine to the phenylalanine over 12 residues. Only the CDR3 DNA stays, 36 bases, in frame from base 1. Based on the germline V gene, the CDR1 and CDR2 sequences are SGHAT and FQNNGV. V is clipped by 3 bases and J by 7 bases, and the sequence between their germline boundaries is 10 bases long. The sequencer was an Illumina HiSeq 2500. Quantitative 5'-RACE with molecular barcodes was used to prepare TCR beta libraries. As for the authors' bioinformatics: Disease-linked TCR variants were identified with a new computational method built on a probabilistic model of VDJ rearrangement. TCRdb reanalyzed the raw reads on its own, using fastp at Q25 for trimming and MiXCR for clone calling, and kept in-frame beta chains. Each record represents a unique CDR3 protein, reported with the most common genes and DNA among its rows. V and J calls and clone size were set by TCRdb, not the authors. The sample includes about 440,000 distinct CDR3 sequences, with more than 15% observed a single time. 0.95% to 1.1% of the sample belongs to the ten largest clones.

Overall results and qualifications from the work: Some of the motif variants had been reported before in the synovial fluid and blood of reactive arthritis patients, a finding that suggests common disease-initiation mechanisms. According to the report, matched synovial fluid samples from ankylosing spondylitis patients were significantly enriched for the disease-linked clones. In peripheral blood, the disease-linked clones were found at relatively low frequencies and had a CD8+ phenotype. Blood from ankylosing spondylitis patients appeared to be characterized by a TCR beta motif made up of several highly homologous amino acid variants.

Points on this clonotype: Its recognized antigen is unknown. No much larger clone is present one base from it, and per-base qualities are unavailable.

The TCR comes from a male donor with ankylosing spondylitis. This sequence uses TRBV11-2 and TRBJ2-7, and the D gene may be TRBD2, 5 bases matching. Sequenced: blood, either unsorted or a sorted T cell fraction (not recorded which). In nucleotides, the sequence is TGTGCCAGCAGCTTTATCTCGGGGGAGCAGTACTTC. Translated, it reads CASSFISGEQYF. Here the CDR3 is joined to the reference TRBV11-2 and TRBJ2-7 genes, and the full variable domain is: EAGVAQSPRYKIIEKRQSVAFWCNPISGHATLYWYQQILGQGPKLLIQFQNNGVVDDSQLPKDRFSAERLKGVDSTLKIQPAKLEDSAVYLCASSFISGEQYFGPGTRLTVT.